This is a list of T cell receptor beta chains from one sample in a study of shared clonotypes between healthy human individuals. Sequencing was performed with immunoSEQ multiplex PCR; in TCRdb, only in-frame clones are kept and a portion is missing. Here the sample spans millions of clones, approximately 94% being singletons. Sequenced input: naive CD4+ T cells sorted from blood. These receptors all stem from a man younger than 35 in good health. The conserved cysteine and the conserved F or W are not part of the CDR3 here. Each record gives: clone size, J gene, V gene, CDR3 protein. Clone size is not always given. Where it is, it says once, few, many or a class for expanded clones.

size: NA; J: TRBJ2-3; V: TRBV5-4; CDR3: ASSLSGGYTDTQY
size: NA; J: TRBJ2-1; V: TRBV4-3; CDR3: ASSRVQGNEQF
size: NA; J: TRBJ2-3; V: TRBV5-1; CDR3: ASWAEGTDTQY
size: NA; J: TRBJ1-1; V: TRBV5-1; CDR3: ASSLAPGPKNTEAF
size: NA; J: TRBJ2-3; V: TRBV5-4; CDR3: ASRQDLGTDTQY
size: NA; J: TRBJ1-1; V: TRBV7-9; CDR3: ASSTSGTGGTEAF
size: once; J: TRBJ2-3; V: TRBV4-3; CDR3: ASSRGRDTDTQY
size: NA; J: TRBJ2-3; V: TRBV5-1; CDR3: ASSLARHPSTDTQY
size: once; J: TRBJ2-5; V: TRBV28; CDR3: ASSLRSSLETQY
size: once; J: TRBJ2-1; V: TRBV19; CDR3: ASLQEGLSYNEQF
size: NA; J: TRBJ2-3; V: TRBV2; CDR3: ASRLAGFTDTQY
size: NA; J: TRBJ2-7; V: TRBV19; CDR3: ASSTVGTGGEQY
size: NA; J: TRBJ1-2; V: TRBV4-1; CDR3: ASSHDRSRVRNGYT
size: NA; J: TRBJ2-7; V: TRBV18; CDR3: ASSDLGLNEQY
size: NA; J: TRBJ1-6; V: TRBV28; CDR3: ASSFSGTDNSPLH
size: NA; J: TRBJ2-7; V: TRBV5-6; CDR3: ASSFRDRESYEQY
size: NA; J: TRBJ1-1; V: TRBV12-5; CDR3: ASGPTGVANTEAF
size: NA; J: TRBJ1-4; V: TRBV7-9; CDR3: ASSSDSQGKLF
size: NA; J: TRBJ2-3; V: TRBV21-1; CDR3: ASSPTSGGAGTDTQY
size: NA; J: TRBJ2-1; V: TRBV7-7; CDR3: ASSSLGANEQF
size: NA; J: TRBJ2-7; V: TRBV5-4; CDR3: ASSLGSSYEQY
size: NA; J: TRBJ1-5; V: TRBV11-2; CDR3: ASGRAGNQPQH
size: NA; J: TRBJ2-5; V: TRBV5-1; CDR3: ASSADRAETQY
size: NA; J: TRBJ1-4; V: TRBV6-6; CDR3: ASSDLHRGNEKLF
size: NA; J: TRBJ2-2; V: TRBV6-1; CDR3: ASSATGSGELF
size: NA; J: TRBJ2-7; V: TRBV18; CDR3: ASSPGTSGEQY
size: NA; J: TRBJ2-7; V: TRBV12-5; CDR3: ASGLRSQGEQY
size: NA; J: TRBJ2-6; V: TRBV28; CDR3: ASSRRGLGGANVLT
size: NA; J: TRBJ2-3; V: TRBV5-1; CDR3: ASSFARGGPDTQY
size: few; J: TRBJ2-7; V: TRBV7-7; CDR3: ASSPGTSVEQY
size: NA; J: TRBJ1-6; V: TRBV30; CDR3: AWSEGAKDSPLH
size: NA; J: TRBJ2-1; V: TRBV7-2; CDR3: ASSSLAEGHEQF
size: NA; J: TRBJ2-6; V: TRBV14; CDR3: ASSQGKTGANVLT
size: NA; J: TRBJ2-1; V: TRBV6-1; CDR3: ASSETSGTYNEQF
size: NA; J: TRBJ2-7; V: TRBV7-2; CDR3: ASSLDRAGTFHEQY
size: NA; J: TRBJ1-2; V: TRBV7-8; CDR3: ASSLYGKVAGNYGYT
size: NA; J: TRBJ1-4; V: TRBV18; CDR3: ASSPLTGRNEKLF
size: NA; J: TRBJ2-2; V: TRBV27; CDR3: ASRGRGTGELF
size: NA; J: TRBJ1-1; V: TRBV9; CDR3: ASSPRPGIMNTEAF
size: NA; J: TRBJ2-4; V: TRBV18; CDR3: ASSPAGARNIQY
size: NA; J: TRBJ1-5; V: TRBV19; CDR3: ASSPGWMGVGNQPQH
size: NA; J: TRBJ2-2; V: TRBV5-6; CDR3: ASLLSGRKTGELF
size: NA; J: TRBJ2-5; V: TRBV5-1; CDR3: ASSLAVRGDRETQY
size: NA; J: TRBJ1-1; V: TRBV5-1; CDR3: ASSPSGLTTEAF
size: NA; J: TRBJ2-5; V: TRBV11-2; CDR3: ASSFPSKRGDEQY
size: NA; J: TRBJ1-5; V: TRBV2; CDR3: ASIRTLNQPQH
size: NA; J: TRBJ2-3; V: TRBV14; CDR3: ASSLQGTDTQY
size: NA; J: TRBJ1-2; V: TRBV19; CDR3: ASTLTGPANYGYT
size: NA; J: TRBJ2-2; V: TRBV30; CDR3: AWSIGSLTGELF
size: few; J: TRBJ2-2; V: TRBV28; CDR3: ASSRSRGTGELF
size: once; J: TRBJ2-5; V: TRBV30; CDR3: AWSVSSGIKETQY
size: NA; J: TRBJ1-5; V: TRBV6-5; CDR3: ASSPDGASNQPQH
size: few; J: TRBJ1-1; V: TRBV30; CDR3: AWSVHGEGLVTEAF
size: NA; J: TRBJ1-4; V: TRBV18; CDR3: ASSPRQGKEKLF
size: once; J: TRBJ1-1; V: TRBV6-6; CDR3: ASSYRPMNTEAF
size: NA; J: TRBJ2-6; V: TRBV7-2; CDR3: ASSLGPQGAGANVLT
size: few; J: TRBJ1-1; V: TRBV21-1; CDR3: ASSMRGRTEAF
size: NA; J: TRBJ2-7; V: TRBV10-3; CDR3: AISELGTDEQY
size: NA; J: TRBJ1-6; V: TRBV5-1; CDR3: ASSLEATAALH
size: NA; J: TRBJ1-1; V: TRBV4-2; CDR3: ASSQEEEGGPEAF